These 18 T cell receptor beta chains originate from one sample sequenced in a study of blood T cells in healthy people across ages. Combining a sample-barcoded 5' primer with a J-beta primer mix, a second PCR ran for roughly 7 to 12 cycles. TCRdb used MiXCR to reprocess the 5' RACE reads, holding one entry per CDR3 protein. The sample holds approximately 790,000 distinct CDR3 sequences, approximately 67% seen once. Sequenced material: blood. All receptors derive from a man aged 25 to 40 in good health.

The chain links TRBV10-3 to TRBJ2-5; D ambiguous. The end of the DNA fits TRBJ2-7 better, so the J call may be wrong. The length of the CDR3 is 12 residues. The germline V gene has CDR1 ENHRY and CDR2 SYGVKD. CDR3 DNA: TGTGCCATCAGCGTTTCAGCCTACGAGCAGTACTTC. This gives the protein CAISVSAYEQYF.

The sample holds a few counts of this clonotype. The genes are TRBV20-1 and TRBJ1-2, with 7 bases that match TRBD1. CDR1 DFQATT and CDR2 SNEGSKA come from the germline V gene (reference sequence). Losses at the gene ends were 5 bases for V and 0 bases for J; bases not matched to a gene: 3. CDR3 length: 13 amino acids. As DNA, the CDR3 is TGCAGTGCTCCCGACAGGGCTAACTATGGCTACACCTTC. Translating it yields CSAPDRANYGYTF.

The table lists this clonotype with a few counts. The V and J genes are TRBV20-1 and TRBJ2-5; D remains ambiguous. Germline V gene data show CDR1 as DFQATT and CDR2 as SNEGSKA (reference sequence). The V end lost 6 bases, the J end lost 5 bases, and 22 bases lay between the germline ends. This CDR3 is 15 amino acids long. The CDR3: CSAEERRYPQETQYF. As DNA, the CDR3 is TGCAGTGCGGAAGAACGACGCTACCCTCAGGAGACCCAGTACTTC.

This chain joins TRBV20-1 and TRBJ2-3; a weak D match, TRBD1 (6 bases). The CDR3 runs to 18 residues. Germline V gene data show CDR1 as DFQATT and CDR2 as SNEGSKA (reference sequence). The V end was cut by 4 bases, the J end by 1 base, with 24 bases between. Written as DNA, the CDR3 is TGCAGTGCTAATCAATATCTGACAGGCAGAGGGGGCACAGATACGCAGTATTTT. Translation gives CSANQYLTGRGGTDTQYF.

The V gene is TRBV21-1, the J gene TRBJ2-4; the D call of TRBD1 is as the table states it, not checked on the DNA. TRBV21-1 is noted as a pseudogene. The CDR3 has 17 residues. For the CDR3, the DNA is TGTGCCAGCACCCCCAAAGGACAGTTATTAGCCAAAAACATTCAGTACTTC. Protein sequence: CASTPKGQLLAKNIQYF.

V is TRBV7-9 and J is TRBJ1-2, with D unresolved. From germline, CDR1 is SEHNR and CDR2 FQNEAQ (reference sequence). The CDR3 spans 16 residues. Deletions cut 6 bases from V and 5 bases from J, with 22 bases between. The CDR3 sequence: CASSLQSAVSPYGYTF. In nucleotides, the CDR3 is TGTGCCAGCAGTCTCCAGAGCGCGGTTTCTCCATATGGCTACACCTTC.

CDR3 sequence (DNA): TGTGCCAGCAGCCGTGGAGGGAGGCAGTTCTTC. Its translation is CASSRGGRQFF. This rearrangement joins TRBV27 to TRBJ2-1; perhaps TRBD2 as D (6 bases). Looked up from germline, CDR1 is MNHEY and CDR2 is SMNVEV (reference sequence). Deletions cut 6 bases from V and 12 bases from J, with 12 bases between. The CDR3 length is 11 residues.

This chain uses TRBV20-1 with TRBJ2-1; D remains unclear. Trimming cost V 5 bases and J 5 bases, with 7 bases left between them. CDR1 and CDR2 (germline): DFQATT, SNEGSKA (reference sequence). This CDR3 contains 11 residues. CDR3 sequence reads: CSARANNEQFF. CDR3 nucleotide sequence: TGCAGTGCTCGAGCTAACAATGAGCAGTTCTTC.

CDR3 region: CASSELEKLFF. CDR3 in DNA: TGTGCCAGCAGTGAACTTGAAAAACTGTTTTTT. The chain is built from TRBV2 and TRBJ1-4; no firm D call. V lost 2 bases to trimming and J lost 7 bases, with 2 bases between them. Germline V gene data show CDR1 as SNHLY and CDR2 as FYNNEI. The CDR3 has 11 amino acids.

Comment on this clonotype: Since a much larger clone is just one base distant, this may be a read error. This sequence joins TRBV21-1 and TRBJ2-7; the DNA was not used to check the table's D call, TRBD1. Matching the DNA end better, TRBJ2-5 makes the J call doubtful. TRBV21-1 is shown as a pseudogene. The CDR3 runs to 16 residues. For the CDR3, the DNA is TGTGCCAGCGGCGCCCGTGTAGGGGAAGTCAAGGAGACCCAGTACTTC. Protein: CASGARVGEVKETQYF.

The rearrangement joins TRBV20-1 to TRBJ1-5, with TRBD1 matching 9 bases. CDR3 length: 16 residues. V gave up 0 bases and J gave up 4 bases; unmatched junction bases: 7. Germline CDR1 reads DFQATT; CDR2 reads SNEGSKA (reference sequence). CDR3 region: CSAREDDRGGNQPQHF. The CDR3 bases are TGCAGTGCTAGAGAGGATGACAGGGGGGGGAATCAGCCCCAGCATTTT.

The chain links TRBV4-3 to TRBJ1-4, with TRBD1 identical over 7 bases. The CDR3 contains 16 residues. Per the germline V gene, CDR1 is LGHNA and CDR2 is YSLEER. V shed 1 base, J shed 5 bases, and the junction held 7 bases outside the gene matches. The CDR3 region is CASSQASNRGNEKLFF. CDR3 DNA sequence: TGCGCCAGCAGCCAAGCGTCGAACAGGGGAAATGAAAAACTGTTTTTT.

The chain has TRBV11-2 and TRBJ2-1; 9 bases are shared with TRBD1. In germline, CDR1 is SGHAT, CDR2 FQNNGV. The V segment lost 1 base and the J segment 12 bases; nucleotides outside the gene matches: 10. The CDR3 spans 15 residues. CDR3 sequence reads: CASSLARTGAWWQFF. The CDR3 coding sequence is TGTGCCAGCAGCTTAGCTAGGACAGGGGCTTGGTGGCAGTTCTTC.

The V gene is TRBV6-1, the J gene TRBJ2-1, with a tentative D call TRBD1 (5 bases). The CDR3 contains 17 residues. Germline CDR1 and CDR2: MNHNS and SASEGT. V lost 6 bases and J lost 8, with 26 bases in between. CDR3 amino acids: CASRITTGIPGVDEQFF. CDR3 bases: TGTGCCAGCAGGATAACAACAGGCATCCCGGGCGTCGATGAGCAGTTCTTC.

The chain combines TRBV14 with TRBJ1-1; no definite D call. Per germline, CDR1 SGHDN and CDR2 FVKESK. This CDR3 has 14 amino acids. V lost 0 bases and J lost 0, with 5 bases in between. CDR3 coding DNA: TGTGCCAGCAGCCAAGATTCGGTGAACACTGAAGCTTTCTTT. This sequence encodes CASSQDSVNTEAFF.

The genes are TRBV28 and TRBJ2-1; D call uncertain. The germline V and J ends were trimmed by 1 base and 5 bases, with 12 bases remaining between them. The germline CDR1 and CDR2 sequences are MDHEN and SYDVKM. The CDR3 runs 15 residues. The CDR3 loop reads CASSLFSDTNNEQFF. The CDR3 DNA sequence: TGTGCCAGCAGTTTATTCAGCGACACTAACAATGAGCAGTTCTTC.

This clonotype was observed a single time. The chain is built from TRBV4-3 and TRBJ2-7; 9 nucleotides line up with TRBD2. This CDR3 is 17 amino acids long. The junction had 8 bases not matched to a gene; V was cut back by 0 bases and J by 2 bases. Per the germline V gene, CDR1 is LGHNA and CDR2 is YSLEER. The DNA for the CDR3 is TGCGCCAGCAGCCAAGATCCGGCAAGCGGGGGGACCTACGAGCAGTACTTC. Protein sequence: CASSQDPASGGTYEQYF.

This rearrangement joins TRBV9 to TRBJ2-3; D remains unclear. Trimming removed 3 bases at V and 2 bases at J, with 10 bases between. This CDR3 has 14 amino acids. Germline CDR1 is SGDLS and CDR2 is YYNGEE. CDR3 bases: TGTGCCAGCAGCGAGGCCCGCGTCACAGATACGCAGTATTTT. Its protein product is CASSEARVTDTQYF. The complete variable domain, with remaining parts taken from reference TRBV9 and TRBJ2-3, reads DSGVTQTPKHLITATGQRVTLRCSPRSGDLSVYWYQQSLDQGLQFLIQYYNGEERAKGNILERFSAQQFPDLHSELNLSSLELGDSALYFCASSEARVTDTQYFGPGTRLTVL.